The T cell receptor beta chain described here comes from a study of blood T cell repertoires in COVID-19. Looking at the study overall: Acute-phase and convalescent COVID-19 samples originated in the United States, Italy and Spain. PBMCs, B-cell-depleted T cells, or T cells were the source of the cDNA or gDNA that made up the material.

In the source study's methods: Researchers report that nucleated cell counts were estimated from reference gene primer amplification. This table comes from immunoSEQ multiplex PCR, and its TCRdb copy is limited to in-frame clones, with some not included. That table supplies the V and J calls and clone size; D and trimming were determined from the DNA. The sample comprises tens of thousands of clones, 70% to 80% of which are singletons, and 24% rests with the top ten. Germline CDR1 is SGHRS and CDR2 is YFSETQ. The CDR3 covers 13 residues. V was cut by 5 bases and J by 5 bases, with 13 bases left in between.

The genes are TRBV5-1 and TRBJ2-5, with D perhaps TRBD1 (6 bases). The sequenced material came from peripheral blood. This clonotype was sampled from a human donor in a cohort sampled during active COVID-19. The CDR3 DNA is TGCGCCAGCAGGACAGGCAACTGGGAGACCCAGTACTTC. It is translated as CASRTGNWETQYF.